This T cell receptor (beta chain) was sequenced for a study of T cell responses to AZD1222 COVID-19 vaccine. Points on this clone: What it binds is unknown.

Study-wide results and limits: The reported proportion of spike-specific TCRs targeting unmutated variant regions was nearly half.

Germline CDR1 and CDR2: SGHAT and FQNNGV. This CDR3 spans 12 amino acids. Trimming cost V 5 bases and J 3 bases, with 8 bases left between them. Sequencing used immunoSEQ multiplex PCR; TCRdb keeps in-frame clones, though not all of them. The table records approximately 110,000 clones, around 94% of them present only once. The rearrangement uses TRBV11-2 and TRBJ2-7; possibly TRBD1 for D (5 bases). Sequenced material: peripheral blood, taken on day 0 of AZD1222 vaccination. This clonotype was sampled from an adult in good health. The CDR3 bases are TGTGCCAGCAGCCCAACAGGCTACGAGCAGTACTTC. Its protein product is CASSPTGYEQYF.